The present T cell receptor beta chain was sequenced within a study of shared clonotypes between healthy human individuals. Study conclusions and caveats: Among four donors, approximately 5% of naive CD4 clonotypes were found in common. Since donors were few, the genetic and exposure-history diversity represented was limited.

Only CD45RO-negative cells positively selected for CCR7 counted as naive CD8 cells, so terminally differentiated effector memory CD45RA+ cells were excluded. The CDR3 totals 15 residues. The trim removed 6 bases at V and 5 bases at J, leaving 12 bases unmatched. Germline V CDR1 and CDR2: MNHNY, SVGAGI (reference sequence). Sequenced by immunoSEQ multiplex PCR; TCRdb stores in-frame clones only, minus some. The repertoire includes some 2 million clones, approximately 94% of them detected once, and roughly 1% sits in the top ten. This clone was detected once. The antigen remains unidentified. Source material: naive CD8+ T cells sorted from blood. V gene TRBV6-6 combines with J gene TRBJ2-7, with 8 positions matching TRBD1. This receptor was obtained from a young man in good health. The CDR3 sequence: CASSTGTGTSDEQYF. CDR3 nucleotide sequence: TGTGCCAGCAGCACCGGGACAGGTACATCTGACGAGCAGTACTTC.